A selection of T cell receptor beta chains follows, all from one sample in a study of metastatic and nonmetastatic thyroid tumors. From the PCR reads, TCRdb re-called clones with MiXCR. Seen here are about 64,000 clones, around 15% observed once, and the top ten hold almost 9.5%. The sample was blood. These receptors were taken from a male donor with papillary thyroid cancer or a benign thyroid nodule (not recorded which). Some clones in this sample may be carry-over from other donors' samples. The CDR3 runs from the conserved cysteine through the conserved F or W. The D gene is left open where the match is weak. Size is omitted from some rows. Given values are once, few, many or a class for expanded clones.

cdr3_nt: TGTGCCAGCAGGACAGTTGCTAACTATGGCTACACCTTC; cdr3_aa: CASRTVANYGYTF; j_call: TRBJ1-2; clone_size: many; v_call: TRBV2; d_call: -
cdr3_nt: TGCAGCGTTTCCGGGGGATTGTTTGGCACTGAAGCTTTCTTT; cdr3_aa: CSVSGGLFGTEAFF; j_call: TRBJ1-1; clone_size: many; v_call: TRBV29-1; d_call: -
cdr3_nt: TGTGCCATCAGTGAGAAAGTGGGGCTGTGGTATGGCTACACCTTC; cdr3_aa: CAISEKVGLWYGYTF; j_call: TRBJ1-2; clone_size: many; v_call: TRBV10-3; d_call: -
cdr3_nt: TGTGCCAGCAGCCAAGACAGTGGCACAGATACGCAGTATTTT; cdr3_aa: CASSQDSGTDTQYF; j_call: TRBJ2-3; clone_size: many; v_call: TRBV4-2; d_call: -
cdr3_nt: TGTGCCAGCAGTCCAGGGGTCTCCTACGAGCAGTACTTC; cdr3_aa: CASSPGVSYEQYF; j_call: TRBJ2-7; clone_size: many; v_call: TRBV27; d_call: -
cdr3_nt: TGCAGTGCTAGAGATCCATTAGCGGGAGAACAAGAGACCCAGTACTTC; cdr3_aa: CSARDPLAGEQETQYF; j_call: TRBJ2-5; clone_size: many; v_call: TRBV20-1; d_call: TRBD2
cdr3_nt: TGTGCCAGCAGCTTTGGGACAGGGGATACTCAGCCCCAGCATTTT; cdr3_aa: CASSFGTGDTQPQHF; j_call: TRBJ1-5; clone_size: many; v_call: TRBV5-6; d_call: TRBD1
cdr3_nt: TGTGCCAGCAGTTCTATAGCGTTCCGGTACACATATACGCAGTATTTT; cdr3_aa: CASSSIAFRYTYTQYF; j_call: TRBJ2-3; clone_size: -; v_call: TRBV12-3/TRBV12-4; d_call: -
cdr3_nt: TGTGCCAGTAGTATACAGGGGAGGTCCACTGAAGCTTTCTTT; cdr3_aa: CASSIQGRSTEAFF; j_call: TRBJ1-1; clone_size: few; v_call: TRBV19; d_call: -
cdr3_nt: TGTGCCAGCAGTGAATCGAAGTACGAGCAGTACTTC; cdr3_aa: CASSESKYEQYF; j_call: TRBJ2-7; clone_size: few; v_call: TRBV6-1; d_call: -
cdr3_nt: TGTGCCATCAGTGATCCGGGACACAGGAACACTGAAGCTTTCTTT; cdr3_aa: CAISDPGHRNTEAFF; j_call: TRBJ1-1; clone_size: many; v_call: TRBV10-3; d_call: -
cdr3_nt: TGCAGTGCAAAGAGCGGGAGATCCTACAATGAGCAGTTCTTC; cdr3_aa: CSAKSGRSYNEQFF; j_call: TRBJ2-1; clone_size: -; v_call: TRBV20-1; d_call: TRBD2
cdr3_nt: TGCAGTGCTAGAGGGGAGTACACTGAAGCTTTCTTT; cdr3_aa: CSARGEYTEAFF; j_call: TRBJ1-1; clone_size: many; v_call: TRBV20-1; d_call: -
cdr3_nt: TGTGCCAGCAGTGTTGAACTAGCGGGAAGTGATGAGCAGTTCTTC; cdr3_aa: CASSVELAGSDEQFF; j_call: TRBJ2-1; clone_size: -; v_call: TRBV6-1; d_call: TRBD2
cdr3_nt: TGTGCCAGCAGCGGAGAGGGCTACTACACAGATACGCAGTATTTT; cdr3_aa: CASSGEGYYTDTQYF; j_call: TRBJ2-3; clone_size: many; v_call: TRBV5-6; d_call: -
cdr3_nt: TGTGCCAGCAGCCTCAGGGACAGGGGGTGGCTCGAGCAGTACTTC; cdr3_aa: CASSLRDRGWLEQYF; j_call: TRBJ2-7; clone_size: many; v_call: TRBV7-2; d_call: TRBD1
cdr3_nt: TGTGCCAGCAGCCAAGGGACATTGTATGGCTACACCTTC; cdr3_aa: CASSQGTLYGYTF; j_call: TRBJ1-2; clone_size: many; v_call: TRBV4-2; d_call: -
cdr3_nt: TGTGCCAGCAGCCCGACACTGACTAGCGGGGGGTACAATGAGCAGTTCTTC; cdr3_aa: CASSPTLTSGGYNEQFF; j_call: TRBJ2-1; clone_size: many; v_call: TRBV7-3; d_call: TRBD2
cdr3_nt: TGTGCCATCAGTCCAGGGGCTACTGAAGCTTTCTTT; cdr3_aa: CAISPGATEAFF; j_call: TRBJ1-1; clone_size: many; v_call: TRBV10-3; d_call: -
cdr3_nt: TGCGCCAGCAGCTTAGTAGTACGGGTCGCACATACGCAGTATTTT; cdr3_aa: CASSLVVRVAHTQYF; j_call: TRBJ2-3; clone_size: -; v_call: TRBV5-1; d_call: -
cdr3_nt: TGCAGTGCCGCCATTAGGGCAGAGACTAACTATGGCTACACCTTC; cdr3_aa: CSAAIRAETNYGYTF; j_call: TRBJ1-2; clone_size: many; v_call: TRBV20-1; d_call: -
cdr3_nt: TGCGCCGTCAGCTTGGTTTCCGGTATCGACACCGGGGAGCTGTTTTTT; cdr3_aa: CAVSLVSGIDTGELFF; j_call: TRBJ2-2; clone_size: -; v_call: TRBV5-1; d_call: -
cdr3_nt: TGTGCCAGCAAGTTCAGCGGTCAAGAGACCCAGTACTTC; cdr3_aa: CASKFSGQETQYF; j_call: TRBJ2-5; clone_size: many; v_call: TRBV2; d_call: -
cdr3_nt: TGTGCCAGCAGTTTACAGGGCCCTTCTAGCTATGGCTACACCTTC; cdr3_aa: CASSLQGPSSYGYTF; j_call: TRBJ1-2; clone_size: many; v_call: TRBV27; d_call: -
cdr3_nt: TGCGCCAGCAGCTTGGCGGCCCTTAGCGTGAGGTACTACAATGAGCAGTTCTTC; cdr3_aa: CASSLAALSVRYYNEQFF; j_call: TRBJ2-1; clone_size: -; v_call: TRBV5-1; d_call: -
cdr3_nt: TGTGCCAGCAGCGTGGACGGGCAAGAGACCCAGTACTTC; cdr3_aa: CASSVDGQETQYF; j_call: TRBJ2-5; clone_size: few; v_call: TRBV2; d_call: -
cdr3_nt: TGTGCCAGCAGCACTTCAGGACAGGGGGCGTTTGAAGCTTTCTTT; cdr3_aa: CASSTSGQGAFEAFF; j_call: TRBJ1-1; clone_size: many; v_call: TRBV9; d_call: TRBD1
cdr3_nt: TGTGCCAGCAGCGTAGGTCGCAGGGCTCCCGCCGGGGAGCTGTTTTTT; cdr3_aa: CASSVGRRAPAGELFF; j_call: TRBJ2-2; clone_size: many; v_call: TRBV9; d_call: -
cdr3_nt: TGTGCCAGCAGCCAATTCGTGAATTTAGGACAGGGCGATCAGCCCCAGCATTTT; cdr3_aa: CASSQFVNLGQGDQPQHF; j_call: TRBJ1-5; clone_size: many; v_call: TRBV4-2; d_call: TRBD1
cdr3_nt: TGTGCCAGCAGTTATCAAGAAGGGCAGCCCCAGCATTTT; cdr3_aa: CASSYQEGQPQHF; j_call: TRBJ1-5; clone_size: many; v_call: TRBV6-6; d_call: -
cdr3_nt: TGTGCCAGCAGGGGGATAGCGGGGGAACAATACAATGAGCAGTTCTTC; cdr3_aa: CASRGIAGEQYNEQFF; j_call: TRBJ2-1; clone_size: many; v_call: TRBV2; d_call: TRBD2
cdr3_nt: TGCAGTGCTAGAGATTGGGGGGGCGCGTACGGGGCCAACGTCCTTACTTTC; cdr3_aa: CSARDWGGAYGANVLTF; j_call: TRBJ2-6; clone_size: -; v_call: TRBV20-1; d_call: -
cdr3_nt: TGTGCCAGCAGTAACAGGCGGAGGTACACTGAAGCTTTCTTT; cdr3_aa: CASSNRRRYTEAFF; j_call: TRBJ1-1; clone_size: many; v_call: TRBV6-1; d_call: -
cdr3_nt: TGTGCCAGCATCCGCAGACAGGGCGACATTAACACTGAAGCTTTCTTT; cdr3_aa: CASIRRQGDINTEAFF; j_call: TRBJ1-1; clone_size: -; v_call: TRBV3-1; d_call: TRBD1
cdr3_nt: TGTGCCAGCAGTCCCGGCCCTGGACAGGTTGGTGGCTACACCTTC; cdr3_aa: CASSPGPGQVGGYTF; j_call: TRBJ1-2; clone_size: -; v_call: TRBV6-1; d_call: TRBD1
cdr3_nt: TGTGCCAGCAGTTACGTCGGGACAGCCTTGAATGAGCAGTTCTTC; cdr3_aa: CASSYVGTALNEQFF; j_call: TRBJ2-1; clone_size: many; v_call: TRBV6-5; d_call: TRBD1
cdr3_nt: TGTGCCAGCAGCTCCTGGACTAGTGAACCATCAGATACGCAGTATTTT; cdr3_aa: CASSSWTSEPSDTQYF; j_call: TRBJ2-3; clone_size: many; v_call: TRBV9; d_call: TRBD2
cdr3_nt: TGTGCCGCCCGGCTTAGCGGGGGTACCGGGGAGCTGTTTTTT; cdr3_aa: CAARLSGGTGELFF; j_call: TRBJ2-2; clone_size: medium-sized; v_call: TRBV2; d_call: TRBD2
cdr3_nt: TGCGCCAGCAGCTTGGGGGACAGCTATAACTATGGCTACACCTTC; cdr3_aa: CASSLGDSYNYGYTF; j_call: TRBJ1-2; clone_size: -; v_call: TRBV5-1; d_call: TRBD1
cdr3_nt: TGTGCCAGCGGGGTGGTGACTAGCGGGGGCTCCTACGAGCAGTACTTC; cdr3_aa: CASGVVTSGGSYEQYF; j_call: TRBJ2-7; clone_size: many; v_call: TRBV12-3/TRBV12-4; d_call: TRBD2